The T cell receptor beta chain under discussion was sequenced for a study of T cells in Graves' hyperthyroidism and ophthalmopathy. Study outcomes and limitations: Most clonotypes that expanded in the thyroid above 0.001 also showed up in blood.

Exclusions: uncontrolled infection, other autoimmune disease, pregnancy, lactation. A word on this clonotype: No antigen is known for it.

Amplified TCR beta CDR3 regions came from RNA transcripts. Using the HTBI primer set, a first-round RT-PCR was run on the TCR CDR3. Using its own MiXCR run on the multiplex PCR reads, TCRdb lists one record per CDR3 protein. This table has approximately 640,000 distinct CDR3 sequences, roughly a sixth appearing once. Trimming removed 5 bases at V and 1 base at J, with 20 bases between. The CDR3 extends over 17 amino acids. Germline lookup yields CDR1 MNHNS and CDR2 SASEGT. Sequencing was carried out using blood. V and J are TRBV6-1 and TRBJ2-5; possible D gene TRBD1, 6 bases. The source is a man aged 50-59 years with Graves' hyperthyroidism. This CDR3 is CASSYMWGRSPQETQYF. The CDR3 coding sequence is TGTGCCAGCAGTTACATGTGGGGGCGCAGCCCCCAAGAGACCCAGTACTTC.